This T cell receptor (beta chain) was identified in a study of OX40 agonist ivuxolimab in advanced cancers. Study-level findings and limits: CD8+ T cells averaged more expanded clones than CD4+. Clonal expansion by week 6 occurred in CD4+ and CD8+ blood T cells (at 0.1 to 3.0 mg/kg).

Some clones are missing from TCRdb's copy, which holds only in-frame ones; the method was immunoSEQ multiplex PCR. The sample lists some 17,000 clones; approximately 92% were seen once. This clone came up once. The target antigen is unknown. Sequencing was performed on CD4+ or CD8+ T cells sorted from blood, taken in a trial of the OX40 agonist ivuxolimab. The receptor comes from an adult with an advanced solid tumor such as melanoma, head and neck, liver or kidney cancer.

The CDR3 DNA reads as TGTGCCAGCAGTGAGGTCCGAAAGACCGGGGAGCTGTTTTTT. Translation gives CASSEVRKTGELFF. The chain combines TRBV2 with TRBJ2-2; no clear D. CDR3 length: 14 residues. V lost 3 bases to trimming and J lost 5 bases, with 10 bases between them. CDR1 and CDR2 from the germline V gene are SNHLY and FYNNEI.